Ten or more counts support the clone carrying this TCR beta chain. The antigen is unknown. The CDR3 runs to 15 residues. Unmatched junction bases numbered 5, after V lost 4 bases and J lost 3 bases. Per germline, CDR1 MNHNS and CDR2 SASEGT. This sample is drawn from a study of neurological immune-mediated disorders. Findings of the study overall: Patients with HTLV-1-associated myelopathy showed the most TCR clonal expansion. Those with multiple sclerosis showed the least, falling below healthy controls.

TCRdb reprocessed the 5' RACE reads with MiXCR, giving one entry per CDR3 protein. The sample includes 59,000 or so distinct CDR3 sequences, more than 9.5% seen only once; the top ten take around 10%. Sequences were obtained from PBMCs. The receptor comes from a woman aged 55-75 years with HTLV-1-associated myelopathy (HAM/TSP). This chain links TRBV6-1 with TRBJ2-1; 8 bases map to TRBD2. CDR3 sequence reads: CASSASGSGYNEQFF. In nucleotides, the CDR3 is TGTGCCAGCAGTGCAAGCGGGAGCGGCTACAATGAGCAGTTCTTC.